The 19 T cell receptor beta chains in this list originate from one sample, sequenced in a study of cytomegalovirus exposure and HLA in healthy donors (dated by TCRdb to about 2017). The library came from the immunoSEQ multiplex PCR assay. The source is immuneACCESS, and TCRdb retained only in-frame sequences with V and J called. Part of the clones is not carried over; for the studies checked, unresolved V genes explain less than half of this, and the remainder is unexplained. Here the sample has approximately 150,000 clones; 86% occur a single time. Of the sample, about 2.5% is held by the ten largest clones. The sample consisted of PBMCs. These receptors came from a man aged 18 to 30 in good health and CMV-seropositive.

V gene TRBV5-1 combines with J gene TRBJ2-3, with 9 bases that match TRBD2. Germline values: CDR1 SGHRS, CDR2 YFSETQ. Unmatched junction bases numbered 3, after V lost 1 base and J lost 3 bases. The CDR3 runs to 15 residues. CDR3 amino acids: CASSLNLAGTDTQYF. The CDR3 DNA reads TGCGCCAGCAGCTTGAACCTAGCGGGAACAGATACGCAGTATTTT.

The CDR3 is CASSQEKLAGALVLSGANVLTF. The CDR3 DNA reads as TGCGCCAGCAGCCAAGAGAAACTAGCGGGAGCCTTGGTGCTCTCTGGGGCCAACGTCCTGACTTTC. The J gene is TRBJ2-6, the V gene TRBV4-3; 11 bases align to TRBD2. From germline, CDR1 is LGHNA and CDR2 YSLEER. This CDR3 region has 22 residues. V was clipped by 0 bases and J by 0 bases; unmatched bases: 13.

The chain carries TRBV5-6 and TRBJ1-2; unclear D gene. Trimming removed 4 bases at V and 4 bases at J, with 14 bases between. Germline V gene lookup returns CDR1 SGHDT and CDR2 YYEEEE. This CDR3 comprises 14 residues. The CDR3 region is CASSAGGIVYGYTF. The CDR3 bases are TGTGCCAGCAGCGCGGGAGGCATAGTCTATGGCTACACCTTC.

This rearrangement joins TRBV7-2 to TRBJ2-1; tentatively, D is TRBD2 (7 bases). The germline V gene encodes CDR1 SGHTA and CDR2 FQGNSA. Deletions cut 5 bases from V and 6 bases from J, with 14 bases between. The CDR3 loop spans 14 amino acids. The CDR3 loop is CASSLRGALNEQFF. The CDR3 DNA reads as TGTGCCAGCAGCCTCCGGGGGGCCCTCAATGAGCAGTTCTTC. Full variable domain (rest looked up from reference TRBV7-2 and TRBJ2-1): GAGVSQSPSNKVTEKGKDVELRCDPISGHTALYWYRQSLGQGLEFLIYFQGNSAPDKSGLPSDRFSAERTGGSVSTLTIQRTQQEDSAVYLCASSLRGALNEQFFGPGTRLTVL.

V and J are TRBV27 and TRBJ2-1; TRBD2 agrees at 9 bases. CDR1 MNHEY and CDR2 SMNVEV come from the germline V gene (reference sequence). CDR3 length: 15 residues. Trimming took 7 bases from V and 2 from J; bases not matched to a gene: 6. CDR3 sequence: CASTPGTSTYNEQFF. The CDR3 bases are TGTGCCAGCACCCCCGGGACTAGCACCTACAATGAGCAGTTCTTC.

The chain links TRBV9 to TRBJ2-2; 9 bases are shared with TRBD1. Per germline, CDR1 SGDLS and CDR2 YYNGEE. Trimming took 3 bases from V and 3 from J; bases not matched to a gene: 3. The CDR3 has 15 amino acids. CDR3 nucleotides: TGTGCCAGCAGCGGTCGGGACAGGGACACCGGGGAGCTGTTTTTT. Its translation: CASSGRDRDTGELFF.

The rearrangement joins TRBV9 to TRBJ2-1; tentative D call: TRBD2 (5 bases). CDR1 is SGDLS, CDR2 YYNGEE, per germline. This CDR3 comprises 13 residues. Trimming stripped 0 bases from V and 8 bases from J, with 9 bases between. The CDR3 coding sequence is TGTGCCAGCAGCGTAGGGGTGAGGGATGAGCAGTTCTTC. Protein sequence: CASSVGVRDEQFF.

V and J are TRBV12-5 and TRBJ1-2, with D tentatively TRBD1 (6 bases). The CDR3 has 13 amino acids. The V and J ends lost 3 bases and 5 bases respectively, with 10 bases between them. Germline values: CDR1 LGHNT, CDR2 FRNRAP. This CDR3 is CASGFWGLYGYTF. Written as DNA, the CDR3 is TGTGCTAGTGGTTTTTGGGGGCTATATGGCTACACCTTC. Using reference TRBV12-5 and TRBJ1-2 for the parts outside the CDR3, the full variable domain is DARVTQTPRHKVTEMGQEVTMRCQPILGHNTVFWYRQTMMQGLELLAYFRNRAPLDDSGMPKDRFSAEMPDATLATLKIQPSEPRDSAVYFCASGFWGLYGYTFGSGTRLTVV.

V usage is TRBV5-1 and J usage is TRBJ2-7; TRBD2 agrees at 16 bases. The length of the CDR3 is 15 residues. CDR1 is SGHRS and CDR2 is YFSETQ in the germline V gene. With V trimmed by 4 bases and J by 4 bases, 2 bases remained unmatched. The chain's CDR3 is CASSPGLAGGYEQYF. In DNA, the CDR3 is TGCGCCAGCAGCCCGGGACTAGCGGGGGGGTACGAGCAGTACTTC.

V and J are TRBV28 and TRBJ2-1; TRBD2 matches 7 bases. The germline V gene has CDR1 MDHEN and CDR2 SYDVKM. The CDR3 is 18 residues long. The V segment lost 5 bases and the J segment 0 bases; nucleotides outside the gene matches: 13. The DNA of the CDR3 is TGTGCCAGCAGTCTCCCCATAGGCCGCGGGAGCTCCTACAATGAGCAGTTCTTC. Translation gives CASSLPIGRGSSYNEQFF.

Comments on this clone: This specimen includes other DNA sequences encoding the same CDR3. The chain combines TRBV7-9 with TRBJ1-1, with D maybe TRBD1 (6 bases). The V and J ends lost 4 bases and 8 bases respectively, with 8 bases between them. Germline lookup yields CDR1 SEHNR and CDR2 FQNEAQ (reference sequence). The CDR3 contains 11 residues. The CDR3 nucleotides read TGTGCCAGCAGCTCCGACAGGGAAGCTTTCTTT. Its protein is CASSSDREAFF.

The rearrangement links TRBV9 to TRBJ1-1; D may be TRBD1 (5 bases). The germline V gene encodes CDR1 SGDLS and CDR2 YYNGEE. The CDR3 has 14 amino acids. V was trimmed by 6 bases and J by 2 bases, leaving 14 bases between them. CDR3 residues: CASTTGTGNTEAFF. CDR3 in DNA: TGTGCCAGCACCACAGGAACGGGTAACACTGAAGCTTTCTTT.

The rearrangement joins TRBV4-3 to TRBJ2-7; the D is unclear. This CDR3 spans 15 amino acids. V lost 0 bases, J lost 2 bases, and 11 bases lay in between. Looked up from germline, CDR1 is LGHNA and CDR2 is YSLEER. The CDR3 DNA is TGCGCCAGCAGCCAAGATGTAGGCAGCGCCTACGAGCAGTACTTC. As protein: CASSQDVGSAYEQYF.

The V gene is TRBV6-1, the J gene TRBJ2-1; D might be TRBD2 (6 bases). Germline CDR1 reads MNHNS; CDR2 reads SASEGT. V was trimmed by 8 bases and J by 5 bases, leaving 19 bases between them. This CDR3 is 15 amino acids long. Here the CDR3 DNA reads TGTGCCAGCGGGTGGGACTCCATGGATCACAATGAGCAGTTCTTC. This encodes CASGWDSMDHNEQFF.

The rearrangement joins TRBV7-9 to TRBJ1-1, with D unclear. V gave up 2 bases and J gave up 8 bases, with 12 bases separating them. This CDR3 is 13 amino acids long. The germline V gene has CDR1 SEHNR and CDR2 FQNEAQ (reference sequence). CDR3: CASSLYVWREAFF. The CDR3 bases are TGTGCCAGCAGCTTATACGTGTGGAGGGAAGCTTTCTTT.

The gene calls are TRBV27 and TRBJ2-7; 8 bases are a match to TRBD1. V dropped 7 bases and J dropped 4; count of bases not matched to a gene: 9. Germline assignment: CDR1 MNHEY and CDR2 SMNVEV (reference sequence). The CDR3 is made up of 14 amino acids. This CDR3 is CASKQGGSGYEQYF. The DNA of the CDR3 is TGTGCCAGCAAACAGGGGGGCTCAGGGTACGAGCAGTACTTC.

This rearrangement joins TRBV6-1 to TRBJ2-2, with 7 nucleotides matching TRBD1. This CDR3 contains 15 residues. The germline V gene has CDR1 MNHNS and CDR2 SASEGT. V trimming: 8 bases; J trimming: 5 bases; junction bases outside the gene matches: 11. CDR3 nucleotide sequence: TGTGCCAGCGATCGACAGGGCTTTTCTACCGGGGAGCTGTTTTTT. This gives the protein CASDRQGFSTGELFF.

The chain links TRBV25-1 to TRBJ1-1; D not resolved. CDR3 length: 11 amino acids. V gave up 7 bases and J gave up 1 base, with 4 bases separating them. Germline V gives CDR1 MGHDK, CDR2 SYGVNS. The CDR3 region is CASTRNTEAFF. The CDR3 DNA is TGTGCCAGCACCCGGAACACTGAAGCTTTCTTT.

The chain couples TRBV7-8 to TRBJ2-7; possibly TRBD2 for D (7 bases). This CDR3 comprises 16 residues. With 5 bases removed from V and 5 bases from J, the gap between germline ends came to 22 bases. From germline, CDR1 is SGHVS and CDR2 FQNEAQ. The chain's CDR3 is CASSTGGRGMLNEQYF. The CDR3 nucleotides read TGTGCCAGCAGCACCGGGGGGCGGGGTATGCTGAACGAGCAGTACTTC.